These 19 T cell receptor beta chains share one sample of origin, sequenced in a study of blood T cell repertoires in COVID-19. Generated by immunoSEQ multiplex PCR, the TCRdb table keeps only in-frame clones and is missing some. Of 110,000 to 150,000 clones listed, 84% are singletons. Sequenced: peripheral blood. The receptors stem from a human donor in a cohort sampled during active COVID-19.

The rearrangement joins TRBV2 to TRBJ2-1, with 8 bases identical to TRBD1. Germline CDR1 is SNHLY and CDR2 is FYNNEI. The CDR3 is made up of 13 amino acids. The V segment lost 6 bases and the J segment 4 bases; nucleotides outside the gene matches: 2. CDR3 amino acids: CASSQGAYNEQFF. The CDR3 DNA reads TGTGCCAGCAGCCAGGGGGCTTACAATGAGCAGTTCTTC.

The chain joins TRBV5-1 to TRBJ2-5, with D possibly matching TRBD2 (6 bases). The V gene's germline CDR1 is SGHRS and CDR2 YFSETQ. The CDR3 sequence is 14 residues long. V dropped 0 bases and J dropped 6 bases, with 12 bases sitting between them. CDR3 sequence reads: CASSLVAGRQTQYF. CDR3 DNA sequence: TGCGCCAGCAGCTTGGTCGCCGGGAGACAGACCCAGTACTTC.

The table lists this clone with a count of one. The rearrangement links TRBV18 to TRBJ2-3; 13 bases are a match to TRBD2. This CDR3 contains 15 residues. V shed 6 bases and J 5 bases; nucleotides not matched to a gene: 5. Germline V gives CDR1 KGHSH, CDR2 LQKENI. DNA of the CDR3: TGTGCCAGCTCGCGGACTAGCGGGAGCCGAGATACGCAGTATTTT. It encodes CASSRTSGSRDTQYF.

A note on this clone: Other DNA sequences in this sample translate to the same CDR3. The chain is built from TRBV18 and TRBJ1-2; D gene ambiguous. CDR3 length: 13 residues. CDR1 and CDR2 from the germline V gene are KGHSH and LQKENI. Trimming cost V 3 bases and J 0 bases, with 5 bases left between them. CDR3 residues: CASSPDSNYGYTF. CDR3 nucleotides: TGTGCCAGCTCACCCGACTCTAACTATGGCTACACCTTC.

The chain employs TRBV9 and TRBJ1-4; D remains ambiguous. The V gene lost 3 bases and the J gene lost 10 bases, with 10 bases spanning the gap. CDR1 is SGDLS, CDR2 YYNGEE, per germline. There are 12 residues in the CDR3. CDR3 sequence: CASSAQEGKLFF. CDR3 DNA sequence: TGTGCCAGCAGCGCTCAGGAGGGAAAACTGTTTTTT.

The CDR3 DNA is TGTGCCAGCAGTTCCCCCCGACTAGGTGGAGAGACCCAGTACTTC. This codes for CASSSPRLGGETQYF. V is TRBV27 and J is TRBJ2-5, with a tentative D call TRBD2 (6 bases). CDR1 and CDR2 (germline): MNHEY, SMNVEV (reference sequence). Trimming took off 4 bases at V and 4 bases at J, with 16 bases between the two ends. The length of the CDR3 is 15 residues.

J is TRBJ1-5 and V is TRBV24-1, with a tentative D call TRBD1 (6 bases). Germline V CDR1 and CDR2: KGHDR, SFDVKD. The V end lost 3 bases, the J end lost 7 bases, and 12 bases lay between the germline ends. This CDR3 has 14 amino acids. In nucleotides, the CDR3 is TGTGCCACCAGTGATCCAGGGGAAGAACAGCCCCAGCATTTT. It codes for CATSDPGEEQPQHF.

In nucleotides, the CDR3 is TGTGCCAGCAGTGAGGCACAGGGGCGCTATGGCTACACCTTC. This codes for CASSEAQGRYGYTF. This chain links TRBV28 with TRBJ1-2, with TRBD1 matching 7 bases. CDR3 length: 14 residues. After removal of 5 bases from V and 4 bases from J, the junction contained 7 bases not matched to a gene. Germline-derived CDR1 and CDR2 are MDHEN and SYDVKM.

The chain recombines TRBV6-5 with TRBJ1-5; 10 nucleotides agree with TRBD1. The germline gives CDR1 MNHEY, CDR2 SVGAGI. V was clipped by 7 bases and J by 5 bases; unmatched bases: 8. The CDR3 totals 15 residues. The CDR3 DNA sequence: TGTGCCAGCACCGAAGACAGGGGGCATCATCAGCCCCAGCATTTT. Residues: CASTEDRGHHQPQHF.

CDR3 nucleotide sequence: TGCAGCGTGGCGGACAGGGCCCTGTTCTTC. Amino acid sequence: CSVADRALFF. The chain joins TRBV29-1 to TRBJ2-1; 8 nucleotides align to TRBD1. V gave up 6 bases and J gave up 15 bases; unmatched junction bases: 7. Germline assignment: CDR1 SQVTM and CDR2 ANQGSEA. The CDR3 totals 10 residues.

The chain employs TRBV5-4 and TRBJ2-2; weak D call: TRBD1 (5 bases). Trimming removed 1 base from V and 0 bases from J, with 7 bases in between. The CDR3 consists of 15 residues. Germline V gives CDR1 SGHNT, CDR2 YYREEE (reference sequence). The CDR3: CASSLQGANTGELFF. The DNA of the CDR3 is TGTGCCAGCAGCTTGCAAGGGGCGAACACCGGGGAGCTGTTTTTT.

The chain recombines TRBV6-1 with TRBJ2-7; 12 bases fit TRBD2. The CDR3 is 18 amino acids. The trim removed 2 bases at V and 5 bases at J, leaving 13 bases unmatched. CDR1 and CDR2 (germline): MNHNS, SASEGT. This CDR3 is CASSETKASGRATDEQYV. As DNA, the CDR3 is TGTGCCAGCAGTGAAACAAAGGCTAGCGGGAGGGCCACTGACGAGCAGTACGTC.

This chain uses TRBV11-2 with TRBJ1-3; D gene uncertain. V gave up 5 bases and J gave up 4 bases, with 3 bases separating them. The germline V gene encodes CDR1 SGHAT and CDR2 FQNNGV. The CDR3 is 11 residues long. In nucleotides, the CDR3 is TGTGCCAGCAGCGCGGGAAACACCATATATTTT. Its protein is CASSAGNTIYF.

The V and J genes are TRBV2 and TRBJ2-3, with 7 bases matching TRBD2. Germline CDR1 is SNHLY and CDR2 is FYNNEI. The CDR3 totals 15 residues. Trimming removed 4 bases from V and 5 bases from J; junction bases left unmatched: 9. The CDR3 coding sequence is TGTGCCAGCAGTGCGGAGGCGGGGAGGGGAGATACGCAGTATTTT. It encodes CASSAEAGRGDTQYF.

J is TRBJ1-1 and V is TRBV29-1; D perhaps matches TRBD1 (6 bases). The germline V and J ends were trimmed by 8 bases and 3 bases, with 13 bases remaining between them. From germline, CDR1 is SQVTM and CDR2 ANQGSEA. The CDR3 is 12 residues long. CDR3 sequence: CSTRDIDTEAFF. The CDR3 nucleotides are TGCAGCACCCGGGACATTGACACTGAAGCTTTCTTT.

The J gene is TRBJ2-2, the V gene TRBV5-4; D might be TRBD1 (5 bases). There are 14 residues in the CDR3. Trimming removed 1 base from V and 7 bases from J, with 11 bases in between. Germline CDR1 and CDR2: SGHNT and YYREEE (reference sequence). In DNA form, the CDR3 reads TGTGCCAGCAGCTTGAGGGGATTGAGCGGGGAGCTGTTTTTT. The encoded protein is CASSLRGLSGELFF.

The V gene is TRBV6-1, the J gene TRBJ2-7, with D possibly matching TRBD2 (6 bases). The CDR3 sequence is 14 residues long. Germline-derived CDR1 and CDR2 are MNHNS and SASEGT. Trimming left V 2 bases short and J 0 bases short, with 8 bases between. CDR3 DNA: TGTGCCAGCAGTGAACAGGGAGGCTCCTACGAGCAGTACGTC. This gives the protein CASSEQGGSYEQYV.

The J gene is TRBJ1-4, the V gene TRBV10-3; D gene ambiguous. Germline V CDR1 and CDR2: ENHRY, SYGVKD. Deletions cut 8 bases from V and 0 bases from J, with 13 bases between. The CDR3 length is 15 residues. CDR3 sequence reads: CAISREVATNEKLFF. The CDR3 DNA follows: TGTGCCATCTCGCGGGAGGTCGCAACTAATGAAAAACTGTTTTTT.

The chain links TRBV11-1 to TRBJ2-3, with 9 bases lining up with TRBD1. With 5 bases clipped from V and 5 bases from J, the junction kept 2 bases outside the gene matches. From germline, CDR1 is SGHAT and CDR2 FQDESV (reference sequence). The CDR3 is 13 residues long. CDR3 DNA sequence: TGTGCCAGCAGCCCGGACAGGGGAGATACGCAGTATTTT. Protein: CASSPDRGDTQYF.